This T cell receptor beta chain was documented in a study of cytomegalovirus exposure and HLA in healthy donors. The study, taken as a whole, reports: In a later analysis, CMV-associated beta chains were mostly HLA-associated, it appeared. Later, an analysis found that common viral pathogens appeared to be linked with several of the most significant clusters. In all likelihood, a cluster of highly shared sequence variants was a sequencing artifact.

About this clone itself: Its antigen is as yet unknown.

Vbeta (60) and Jbeta (13) primers were used in the PCR. The repertoire was sequenced with immunoSEQ multiplex PCR; TCRdb's copy has only in-frame clones and lacks some. The sample lists some 65,000 clones, approximately 75% occurring once. Germline trimming cut 4 bases from V and 5 bases from J; bases unmatched to any gene: 4. Germline CDR1 and CDR2: SGDLS and YYNGEE. The CDR3 length is 13 residues. This chain connects TRBV9 to TRBJ2-5; 8 bases are a match to TRBD1. The receptor was isolated from a middle-aged man in good health and CMV-seropositive. The sequenced material came from PBMCs. The CDR3 loop reads CASSIRQGETQYF. Written as DNA, the CDR3 is TGTGCCAGCAGCATTCGACAGGGGGAGACCCAGTACTTC. Drawing the rest from reference TRBV9 and TRBJ2-5, the complete variable domain is DSGVTQTPKHLITATGQRVTLRCSPRSGDLSVYWYQQSLDQGLQFLIQYYNGEERAKGNILERFSAQQFPDLHSELNLSSLELGDSALYFCASSIRQGETQYFGPGTRLLVL.